The subject of this entry is one TCR beta chain. Its antigen remains unidentified. One base away there is no much larger clone; base qualities are not given. This record belongs to a study of cytomegalovirus exposure and HLA in healthy donors (dated by TCRdb to 2016 to 2017). For context, the study as a whole: An earlier analysis of 587 of the donors reported around 280 Gb of sequence data and 95 million to 120 million unique TCR beta sequences obtained from around 180 million T cells. Around 300 gigabases of sequencing data and approximately 85 million unique TCR sequences were included in an early release covering about 700 HLA-typed donors. Among the roughly 410 genotyped donors, around 81% belonged to the genetic ancestry cluster associated with self-reported Caucasian donors. The study aimed to test whether cataloging public T cell receptors could reveal signatures of past pathogen exposure. The study used immunosequencing to profile the T cell repertoires of around 600 subjects and linked those repertoires to cytomegalovirus serostatus. A separate validation cohort of roughly 110 different subjects was used in addition to the roughly 620-subject first cohort. To predict cytomegalovirus infection status, the study brought together high-throughput TCR immunosequencing, statistical association of individual TCRs with disease status, and machine learning. A later analysis re-examined previously published TCR beta repertoires from roughly 720 donors and added high-resolution HLA genotyping to investigate patterns of TCR occurrence. Rather than using new phenotypic data, the later analysis identified candidate immune exposures from TCR beta sequences and from how often those sequences occurred across donors. An earlier analysis of 500 to 750 of the donors applied high-throughput TCR beta sequencing to assess whether each TCR beta V gene segment acted as functional or pseudogenic. Alongside the repertoire data, information on donor age, sex, ethnicity and CMV serostatus was compiled. A later genetic analysis took genome-wide SNP genotypes for about 65% of the 666 donors and used that subset as a discovery cohort. Every repertoire in the discovery cohort had been generated on one and the same sequencing platform. HLA typing covered class I and class II loci at four-digit resolution. Typing coverage varied by locus: about 620-630 donors for A, B, C, DRB1 and DQB1; some 520 for DQA1; about 570 for DPA1; roughly 470 for DPB1. Roughly five DR-DQ haplotypes were handled as single units for association and clustering, since linkage in the cohort was strong. On average, about 200,000 unique TCR beta nucleotide sequences were sequenced per donor among a few hundred genotyped donors of the cohort, with 15% to 20% of those sequences being non-productive.

Library prep was done by the immunoSEQ multiplex PCR assay. A mixture of 60 forward primers for TCR Vbeta segments and 13 reverse primers for TCR Jbeta segments was used in the multiplex PCR. The CDR3 region of rearranged TCR beta genes was amplified from genomic DNA with a multiplex PCR assay. The amplified TCR beta libraries were sequenced on the Illumina HiSeq System as 87-base-pair reads. Per the source publication's procedure: A later analysis counted about 80 million unique TCR beta chains across the 700 or so repertoires, and 10 million to 11 million of these chains were shared by at least two donors. Raw reads were error-corrected and collapsed into unique sequences with a nearest-neighbor algorithm that merged closely related sequences to remove PCR and sequencing errors. To assign V, D and J gene segments, CDR3 sequences were aligned to IMGT reference sequences. Each retained sequence needed at least a six-nucleotide match to both a V gene segment and a J gene segment. Rearrangements were called productive when the CDR3 lacked stop codons and stayed in frame with V and J; all others were non-productive. CDR3 was defined according to IMGT convention as the region running from the second conserved V-encoded cysteine to the conserved J-encoded phenylalanine. In an earlier analysis of approximately 590 of the donors, sequences lacking an unambiguous match to a single V gene segment were excluded. An earlier analysis of 550 to 650 of the donors classified V segments as functional when productive rearrangements were above 56.7% and as segregating when the standard deviation between donors was above 5%. A statistical classification framework was developed to diagnose cytomegalovirus status using the catalog of TCR beta chain sequences. In a later analysis, TCR nucleotide sequences were compared against IMGT/GENE-DB human TR gene sequences so that V and J genes could be assigned. The TCRdist pipeline was used in a later analysis to assign CDR3 sequences and most-parsimonious VDJ recombination scenarios. In a later analysis, each TCR beta chain was defined by its CDR3 amino acid sequence together with its V-gene family, and reads without a unique V-gene family were excluded. As a way to deal with suspected cross-contamination and a sequencing artifact, a later analysis dropped more than 500 nucleotide sequences that were highly shared and had low generation probability. In a later analysis, a clonal expansion index for each public chain was calculated from normalized within-repertoire ranks of inferred template counts. A later analysis computed generation probabilities with a VDJ recombination model fitted to out-of-frame rearrangements, and checked the results against IGoR. A later analysis scored TCR-TCR, TCR-HLA and TCR-CMV co-occurrence with hypergeometric tests, applying a repertoire-size bias correction to TCR pairs. A later analysis estimated false discovery rates by permuting HLA or CMV assignments 20 times. In a later analysis, co-occurring TCRs were grouped using DBSCAN, with TCRdist sequence similarity added in when clustering inside HLA-allele-positive subsets. Repertoires with fewer than 30,000 or more than 120,000 public chains were left out of co-occurrence clustering, as were roughly five repertoires with anomalous nucleotide sharing. Entries here come from immuneACCESS through TCRdb and include only in-frame sequences with V and J called. Some clones fail to appear in such tables; in the studies checked, an unresolved V gene covers under half of the shortfall, and the cause of the remainder is unknown. V and J calls and clone size follow that table, whereas D and trimming were derived from the DNA. This sample is represented by 100,000 to 150,000 clones; over 70% of them were singletons. Roughly 11% of the sample goes to the ten largest clones.

Broad study findings and their caveats: Correlated functional status among segregating V segments might reflect linkage disequilibrium, but an unknown experimental factor could not be ruled out. A cluster of highly shared sequence variants was judged likely to represent a technical artifact of the sequencing pipeline. Because counts were too low, 15 or so rarely observed V segments, including chromosome 9 orphons, were excluded from the earlier analysis of fewer than 650 of the donors. A total of around 150 TCR beta chains were listed by the study as associated with cytomegalovirus. A later analysis found that most CMV-associated TCR beta chains appeared HLA-restricted, with HLA associations seemingly driven largely by CMV exposure. Because the 87-base-pair reads could not distinguish some IMGT-functional V segments, including TRBV6-2 and TRBV6-3, those segments were excluded. In vitro tests confirmed that a few of the cytomegalovirus-associated TCR beta chains recognize cytomegalovirus antigens. Presence/absence analyses assumed roughly uniform sequencing depth across donors, an assumption that may not hold. In a later analysis, the rate of TCR association differed among HLA loci, with DRB1 alleles having the most associated TCRs and HLA-C alleles having the fewest. The authors suggested that the approach could potentially be generalized to other disease states and immunological phenotypes. When HLA alleles, especially DR and DQ, strongly co-occurred, attributing TCR associations to individual alleles was difficult. While some public TCRs were present in many individuals, most TCR sequences turned up only very rarely across donors. For the cohort, immune exposure information was limited to CMV serostatus. An association between a missense DCLRE1C variant and V-gene and J-gene trimming of TCR beta chains was found in a later genetic analysis and replicated in an independent cohort. Cytomegalovirus status was reported to be diagnosed by the classifier with high specificity and sensitivity in both the original and validation cohorts. An earlier analysis of several hundred of the donors showed that most TCR beta V segments appeared in productive rearrangements either about 90% or about 30% of the time, which broadly matched IMGT annotations. According to a later analysis, parvovirus B19, influenza, CMV and Epstein-Barr virus appeared linked to several top co-occurrence clusters. This cohort had only TCR beta chains sequenced, and the lack of alpha or paired-chain data limited which features could be detected. In a later analysis, HLA-associated TCR beta chains showed more clonal expansion and lower generation probabilities than non-associated chains that were equally common. In a later analysis, 16,951 TCR beta sequences were associated with specific HLA alleles at a false discovery rate of 0.05. A later genetic analysis reported fewer N-insertions in productive TCRs among donors in an Asian-associated ancestry cluster than the approximately 700-donor mean. Because HLA typing was missing for some donors at each locus, association tests included only the typed subset. A further reported finding was that TCR beta sequences accurately predicted the HLA-A and HLA-B alleles for most subjects in the first cohort.

The cohort consisted of 666 healthy bone marrow donors. Cohort members were all nominally healthy when sampled, although unrecorded immune exposures were likely present. The donor was CMV seropositive and belonged to the group of 250 to 350 seropositive cohort members. Each donor provided a peripheral blood sample, and peripheral blood mononuclear cells were used for TCR beta sequencing. The Qiagen DNeasy Blood Extraction Kit was used to extract genomic DNA from the blood cell samples. The germline V gene sets CDR1 to SGHRS and CDR2 to YFSETQ. Trimming takes 4 bases from V and 4 bases from J, and the germline ends sit 17 bases apart. From cysteine to phenylalanine, the CDR3 is 15 amino acids long. The entry retains the CDR3 DNA only, 45 bases that are in frame from base 1.

The chain is encoded by TRBV5-1 joined to TRBJ1-1; a tentative D call is TRBD1 (5 bases match). The sample taken for sequencing was PBMCs. This receptor was obtained from a woman aged 50 to 60 in good health and CMV-seropositive. The CDR3 protein: CASSPGGIGGTEAFF. The sequenced DNA: TGCGCCAGCAGCCCGGGGGGTATCGGTGGCACTGAAGCTTTCTTT.